What follows describes a single TCR beta chain. The data originate from a study of OX40 agonist ivuxolimab in advanced cancers. From germline, CDR1 is MDHEN and CDR2 SYDVKM. This CDR3 has 11 amino acids. The V end lost 6 bases, the J end lost 6 bases, and 5 bases lay between the germline ends. Sequencing used immunoSEQ multiplex PCR; TCRdb keeps in-frame clones, though not all of them. The sample yields tens of thousands of clones, around 86% seen once. Sequenced here: CD4+ or CD8+ T cells sorted from blood, sampled in a trial of the OX40 agonist ivuxolimab. The receptor was isolated from an adult with an advanced solid tumor such as melanoma, head and neck, liver or kidney cancer. The rearrangement joins TRBV28 to TRBJ1-4; D is unresolved. CDR3 in DNA: TGTGCCAGCAGGCTCTATGAAAAACTGTTTTTT. It codes for CASRLYEKLFF.